The entry below gives a single TCR beta chain sequence along with its context. The data belong to a study of blood T cell repertoires in COVID-19. Per germline, CDR1 MDHEN and CDR2 SYDVKM. The CDR3 spans 15 residues. With V trimmed by 10 bases and J by 8 bases, 14 bases remained unmatched. Libraries were prepared by immunoSEQ multiplex PCR; TCRdb keeps only in-frame clonotypes and omits some of them. The sample has approximately 140,000 clones; roughly 84% are singletons. Sequencing was performed on peripheral blood. The source is a man aged 30 to 45 with COVID-19, enrolled during active disease. The rearrangement joins TRBV28 to TRBJ2-1, with 10 bases that match TRBD2. The CDR3 reads CAINQRASGRYEQFF. In DNA form, the CDR3 reads TGTGCCATCAACCAGCGGGCTAGCGGGAGATATGAGCAGTTCTTC.